This T cell receptor beta chain was identified in a study of OX40 agonist ivuxolimab in advanced cancers. Sequencing used immunoSEQ multiplex PCR; TCRdb keeps in-frame clones, though not all of them. The sample lists tens of thousands of clones, approximately 90% occurring once. The CDR3 has 16 amino acids. V lost 5 bases and J 5 bases, leaving 19 bases between the germline ends. The germline V gene encodes CDR1 MNHEY and CDR2 SMNVEV (reference sequence). V and J are TRBV27 and TRBJ1-5; TRBD1 is a possible D gene (6 bases). The receptor's source is an adult with an advanced solid tumor such as melanoma, head and neck, liver or kidney cancer. This material consisted of CD4+ or CD8+ T cells sorted from blood, taken in a trial of the OX40 agonist ivuxolimab. The CDR3 nucleotides are TGTGCCAGCAGTCCTCACACAGGGCTCGGAGATCAGCCCCAGCATTTT. Protein: CASSPHTGLGDQPQHF.